This entry concerns a single T cell receptor beta chain. Its target antigen remains unknown. No base qualities exist here, and no much larger clone lies one base off it. The cohort consisted of approximately 690 healthy bone marrow donors. At the time of sampling, all cohort members were nominally healthy, though unrecorded immune exposures were likely present. The donor tested CMV seronegative and was one of the 352 seronegative cohort members. A peripheral blood sample was collected from each donor, and TCR beta sequencing was performed on peripheral blood mononuclear cells. The Qiagen DNeasy Blood Extraction Kit was used to extract genomic DNA from the blood cell samples. The receptor library was made with the immunoSEQ multiplex PCR assay. For the multiplex PCR, a mixture combining 60 forward primers for TCR Vbeta segments and 13 reverse primers for TCR Jbeta segments was used. A multiplex PCR assay on genomic DNA amplified the CDR3 region of rearranged TCR beta genes. On the Illumina HiSeq System, the amplified TCR beta libraries were sequenced as 87-base-pair reads. As for how the authors treated the data: In a later analysis, around 80 million unique TCR beta chains were counted across the 650 to 700 repertoires, and roughly 10 million of these chains were shared by at least two donors. Raw reads were error-corrected and collapsed into unique sequences by a nearest-neighbor algorithm in which closely related sequences were merged to remove PCR and sequencing errors. Alignment of CDR3 sequences to IMGT reference sequences was used to assign V, D and J gene segments. For a sequence to be retained, a match of at least six nucleotides was required to both a V gene segment and a J gene segment. A rearrangement was called productive if the CDR3 had no stop codons and remained in frame with V and J, and every other rearrangement was called non-productive. Following IMGT convention, CDR3 was defined as the stretch from the second conserved V-encoded cysteine up to the conserved J-encoded phenylalanine. The earlier analysis of about 560 of the donors excluded any sequence lacking an unambiguous match to a single V gene segment. In an earlier analysis of a few hundred of the donors, V segments were called functional above 56.7% productive rearrangements and were called segregating when the between-donor standard deviation exceeded 5%. To diagnose cytomegalovirus status from the catalog of TCR beta chain sequences, a statistical classification framework was built. In a later analysis, V and J genes were assigned by comparing TCR nucleotide sequences against IMGT/GENE-DB human TR gene sequences. The TCRdist pipeline was used in a later analysis to assign CDR3 sequences and most-parsimonious VDJ recombination scenarios. In a later analysis, each TCR beta chain was defined by its CDR3 amino acid sequence together with its V-gene family, and reads lacking a unique V-gene family were excluded. To address suspected cross-contamination and a sequencing artifact, a later analysis removed under 600 highly shared, low-generation-probability nucleotide sequences. For each public chain, a later analysis derived a clonal expansion index from normalized ranks of inferred template counts within each repertoire. Generation probabilities in a later analysis came from a VDJ recombination model fitted to out-of-frame rearrangements, and those results were checked against IGoR. In a later analysis, hypergeometric tests were used to score TCR-TCR, TCR-HLA and TCR-CMV co-occurrence, with a repertoire-size bias correction applied to TCR pairs. To estimate false discovery rates, a later analysis permuted the HLA or CMV assignments 20 times. In a later analysis, co-occurring TCRs were grouped with DBSCAN, and TCRdist sequence similarity was added when clustering was performed within HLA-allele-positive subsets. For co-occurrence clustering, repertoires with fewer than 30,000 or more than 120,000 public chains were excluded, along with about five repertoires with anomalous nucleotide sharing. TCRdb's version of the immuneACCESS table is confined to in-frame rearrangements and falls short of the full clone set. An unresolved V gene accounts for under half of the shortfall where checked; the remainder is of unknown origin. The V and J calls and clone size come from that table; D and trimming were worked out from the DNA. This sample comprises about 200,000 clones, 65% to 85% of them detected only once. The ten largest clones represent about 1.5% of the sample.

This specimen comes from a study of cytomegalovirus exposure and HLA in healthy donors (dated by TCRdb to the late 2010s). In the study overall: In an earlier analysis of approximately 640 of the donors, 250 to 350 Gb of sequence data and some 120 million unique TCR beta sequences from about 190 million T cells were reported. Rather than using new phenotypic data, the later analysis identified candidate immune exposures from TCR beta sequences and from how often those sequences occurred across donors. To study patterns of TCR occurrence, a later analysis re-analyzed previously published TCR beta repertoires from several hundred donors and added high-resolution HLA genotyping. All discovery cohort repertoires had been generated on a single sequencing platform. HLA typing covered class I and class II loci at four-digit resolution. Among the roughly 410 genotyped donors, approximately 82% belonged to the genetic ancestry cluster associated with self-reported Caucasian donors. To predict cytomegalovirus infection status, the study combined high-throughput TCR immunosequencing, statistical association of individual TCRs with disease status, and machine learning. Donor age, sex, ethnicity and CMV serostatus were compiled alongside the repertoire data. The number of typed donors differed by locus: about 620-640 for A, B, C, DRB1 and DQB1; about 520 for DQA1; over 600 for DPA1; and some 450 for DPB1. In a later genetic analysis, genome-wide SNP genotypes for about 65% of the roughly 670 donors were used, and that subset was treated as a discovery cohort. About 5 DR-DQ haplotypes were handled as single units for association and clustering, since linkage in the cohort was strong. The study used immunosequencing to profile the T cell repertoires of hundreds of subjects and linked those repertoires to cytomegalovirus serostatus. The study was designed to test whether signatures of past pathogen exposure could be identified by cataloging public T cell receptors. About 300 gigabases of sequencing data and tens of millions of unique TCR sequences were included in an early release covering about 620 HLA-typed donors. To decide whether each TCR beta V gene segment behaved as functional or pseudogenic, an earlier analysis of some 600 of the donors relied on high-throughput TCR beta sequencing. Along with the roughly 670-subject first cohort, a separate validation cohort of around 120 different subjects was used. Across approximately 400 genotyped donors of the cohort, an average of approximately 240,000 unique TCR beta nucleotide sequences per donor were sequenced, and roughly 18% of those sequences were non-productive.

Overall results and qualifications from the work: For the cohort, immune exposure information was limited to CMV serostatus. According to the authors, the approach could potentially be generalized to other disease states and immunological phenotypes. Assigning TCR associations to individual alleles was difficult when HLA alleles, especially DR and DQ, strongly co-occurred. In the study, some 160 TCR beta chains were listed as associated with cytomegalovirus. A later genetic analysis associated a missense DCLRE1C variant with V-gene and J-gene trimming of TCR beta chains, and an independent cohort replicated the association. A later genetic analysis reported fewer N-insertions in productive TCRs among donors in an Asian-associated ancestry cluster than the approximately 700-donor mean. Sequencing depth was assumed to be roughly uniform across donors in the presence/absence analyses, though that assumption may not hold. Most TCR sequences were observed very rarely across donors, whereas some public TCRs were present in many individuals. A further reported finding was that TCR beta sequences accurately predicted the HLA-A and HLA-B alleles for most subjects in the first cohort. In a later analysis, several top co-occurrence clusters were reported to appear linked to parvovirus B19, influenza, CMV and Epstein-Barr virus. Cytomegalovirus status was reported to be diagnosed by the classifier with high specificity and sensitivity in both the original and validation cohorts. Compared with equally common non-associated chains, HLA-associated TCR beta chains in a later analysis were more clonally expanded and had lower generation probabilities. The earlier analysis of around 600 of the donors excluded roughly 16 rarely observed V segments, including chromosome 9 orphons, because counts were too low. A cluster of highly shared sequence variants was judged likely to be a technical artifact of the sequencing pipeline. In vitro tests confirmed that a few of the cytomegalovirus-associated TCR beta chains recognize cytomegalovirus antigens. In this cohort, only TCR beta chains were sequenced, and detectable features were limited by the absence of alpha or paired-chain data. A later analysis found that TCR association rates varied across HLA loci, with DRB1 alleles showing the most associated TCRs and HLA-C alleles the fewest. An earlier analysis of approximately 530 of the donors showed that most TCR beta V segments appeared in productive rearrangements either about 87% or about 30% of the time, which broadly matched IMGT annotations. Specific HLA alleles were associated with 15,000 to 20,000 TCR beta sequences at a false discovery rate of 0.05 in a later analysis. A later analysis found that most CMV-associated TCR beta chains appeared HLA-restricted, with HLA associations seemingly driven largely by CMV exposure. Some IMGT-functional V segments, including TRBV6-2 and TRBV6-3, could not be told apart with the 87-base-pair reads, so those segments were excluded. Because some donors lacked HLA typing at each locus, the association tests relied only on the typed subset. Linkage disequilibrium might explain the correlated functional status among segregating V segments, but an unknown experimental factor could not be ruled out.

Including the terminal cysteine and phenylalanine, the CDR3 comprises 13 residues. Just CDR3 DNA is preserved here, 39 bases in frame from base 1. From V the trimming removes 1 base and from J it removes 5 bases, while the gene matches leave 0 bases of the junction unaccounted for. Per the germline V gene (reference sequence), LNHDA is the CDR1 and SQIVND is the CDR2. The V and J genes are TRBV19 and TRBJ2-3; TRBD1 matches 7 bases in the middle. Sample: PBMCs. The source of this sequence is a man aged 45-65 years in good health and CMV-seronegative. CDR3 region: CASSIGTGDTQYF. The DNA sequence is TGTGCCAGTAGTATAGGGACAGGAGATACGCAGTATTTT.